One and the same sample provided the 11 T cell receptor beta chains below, sequenced in a study of blood T cell repertoires in COVID-19. The data were produced by immunoSEQ multiplex PCR, yet TCRdb's version contains in-frame clones alone and is incomplete. Among 150,000 to 200,000 clones listed, approximately 82% were seen once. The sequenced sample consisted of PBMCs or T cells enriched from blood (not recorded which). The receptor set was obtained from a man in his 60s who had recovered from COVID-19.

This chain connects TRBV18 to TRBJ1-5; D possibly corresponds to TRBD1 (5 bases). The CDR3 totals 18 residues. Trimming took off 6 bases at V and 0 bases at J, with 21 bases between the two ends. From germline, CDR1 is KGHSH and CDR2 LQKENI. The CDR3 region has the DNA TGTGCCAGCTCCCGGCGTGGGCAGGGCGACCATAGCAATCAGCCCCAGCATTTT. It encodes CASSRRGQGDHSNQPQHF.

The gene calls are TRBV24-1 and TRBJ2-2, with TRBD1 identical over 12 bases. This CDR3 is built from 14 residues. CDR1 and CDR2 (germline): KGHDR, SFDVKD. The ends lost 9 bases at V and 6 bases at J; junction bases unmatched: 4. This CDR3 reads CATAGQGASGELFF. DNA of the CDR3: TGTGCCACCGCGGGACAGGGGGCTTCCGGGGAGCTGTTTTTT.

The chain employs TRBV2 and TRBJ2-7; TRBD1 matches 10 bases. The length of the CDR3 is 12 residues. Germline CDR1 and CDR2: SNHLY and FYNNEI. J was trimmed by 5 bases and V by 10 bases; bases with no gene match: 5. The CDR3 DNA reads as TGTGCCAACCGACAGGGGGCTAACGAGCAGTACTTC. It translates to CANRQGANEQYF.

This chain uses TRBV27 with TRBJ2-3; D may be TRBD2 (6 bases). V shed 4 bases and J shed 0 bases, with 8 bases lying between them. Per the germline V gene, CDR1 is MNHEY and CDR2 is SMNVEV (reference sequence). CDR3 length: 14 amino acids. CDR3 residues: CASSWAGSTDTQYF. The CDR3 nucleotides are TGTGCCAGCAGTTGGGCGGGAAGCACAGATACGCAGTATTTT.

The genes are TRBV27 and TRBJ2-7; TRBD2 agrees at 12 bases. The V and J ends lost 2 bases and 3 bases, in that order; junction bases with no gene match: 5. CDR3 length: 16 residues. The germline V gene has CDR1 MNHEY and CDR2 SMNVEV (reference sequence). CDR3 nucleotide sequence: TGTGCCAGCAGTTTAAGACTAGCGGGAGTCTTCTACGAGCAGTACTTC. Translated: CASSLRLAGVFYEQYF.

The chain combines TRBV19 with TRBJ2-7; D possibly corresponds to TRBD2 (7 bases). The CDR3 runs to 12 residues. V lost 5 bases and J lost 6, with 11 bases in between. Germline CDR1 is LNHDA and CDR2 is SQIVND (reference sequence). Here the CDR3 reads CASSPGGREQYF. The CDR3 DNA sequence: TGTGCCAGTAGTCCCGGGGGGCGCGAGCAGTACTTC.

The rearrangement joins TRBV10-3 to TRBJ1-5, with 10 bases lining up with TRBD1. V shed 1 base and J 5 bases; nucleotides not matched to a gene: 5. Germline CDR1 is ENHRY and CDR2 is SYGVKD. The CDR3 is made up of 16 amino acids. The CDR3 DNA follows: TGTGCCATCAGTGAGTTGGGACAGGGGTTACATCAGCCCCAGCATTTT. It is translated as CAISELGQGLHQPQHF.

CDR3 region: CASTGTGGDGYTF. CDR3 nucleotide sequence: TGTGCCTCGACCGGGACAGGGGGAGATGGCTACACCTTC. The V gene is TRBV10-3, the J gene TRBJ1-2; 11 positions agree with TRBD1. There are 13 residues in the CDR3. V lost 11 bases to trimming and J lost 6 bases; unmatched junction nucleotides: 8. Germline CDR1 and CDR2: ENHRY and SYGVKD.

This chain links TRBV5-1 with TRBJ2-7; 7 nucleotides line up with TRBD1. Germline V gene lookup returns CDR1 SGHRS and CDR2 YFSETQ. The V gene end was trimmed by 4 bases and the J gene end by 4 bases; junction bases not matched to a gene: 5. This CDR3 comprises 13 residues. CDR3 residues: CASSRDSEYEQYF. DNA of the CDR3: TGCGCCAGCAGCAGGGACAGCGAATACGAGCAGTACTTC. Complete variable domain (other parts from reference TRBV5-1 and TRBJ2-7): KAGVTQTPRYLIKTRGQQVTLSCSPISGHRSVSWYQQTPGQGLQFLFEYFSETQRNKGNFPGRFSGRQFSNSRSEMNVSTLELGDSALYLCASSRDSEYEQYFGPGTRLTVT.

The CDR3: CASKDRAYEQYF. As DNA, the CDR3 is TGTGCCAGTAAGGACAGGGCCTACGAGCAGTACTTC. The chain joins TRBV25-1 to TRBJ2-7; 8 bases are shared with TRBD1. V lost 9 bases and J lost 2; bases outside the gene matches: 3. CDR3 length: 12 amino acids. CDR1 is MGHDK and CDR2 is SYGVNS in the germline V gene.

The chain uses TRBV2 and TRBJ1-6; the D gene is possibly TRBD1 (6 bases). Germline CDR1 SNHLY, CDR2 FYNNEI. This CDR3 spans 14 amino acids. V was clipped by 10 bases and J by 9 bases, with 19 bases between them. CDR3: CATSDRTTTSPLHF. The CDR3 nucleotides are TGTGCCACCTCCGACAGGACCACGACTTCACCCCTCCACTTT.